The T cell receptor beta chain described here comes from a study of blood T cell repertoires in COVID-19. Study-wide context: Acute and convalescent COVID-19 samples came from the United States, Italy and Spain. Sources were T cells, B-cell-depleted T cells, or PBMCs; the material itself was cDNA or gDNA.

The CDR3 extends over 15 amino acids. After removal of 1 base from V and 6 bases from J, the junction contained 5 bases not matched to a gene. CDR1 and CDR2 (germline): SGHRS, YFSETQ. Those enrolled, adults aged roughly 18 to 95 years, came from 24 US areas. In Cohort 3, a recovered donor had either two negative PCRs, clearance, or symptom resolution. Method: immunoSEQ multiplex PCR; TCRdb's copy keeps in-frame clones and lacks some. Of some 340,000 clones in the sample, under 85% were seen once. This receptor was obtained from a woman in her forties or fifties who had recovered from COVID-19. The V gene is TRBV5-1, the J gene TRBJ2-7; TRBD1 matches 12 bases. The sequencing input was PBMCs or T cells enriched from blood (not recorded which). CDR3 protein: CASSLRGTGGVEQYF. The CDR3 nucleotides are TGCGCCAGCAGCTTGAGGGGGACAGGGGGCGTCGAGCAGTACTTC. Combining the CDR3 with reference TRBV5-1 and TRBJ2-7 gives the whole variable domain KAGVTQTPRYLIKTRGQQVTLSCSPISGHRSVSWYQQTPGQGLQFLFEYFSETQRNKGNFPGRFSGRQFSNSRSEMNVSTLELGDSALYLCASSLRGTGGVEQYFGPGTRLTVT.